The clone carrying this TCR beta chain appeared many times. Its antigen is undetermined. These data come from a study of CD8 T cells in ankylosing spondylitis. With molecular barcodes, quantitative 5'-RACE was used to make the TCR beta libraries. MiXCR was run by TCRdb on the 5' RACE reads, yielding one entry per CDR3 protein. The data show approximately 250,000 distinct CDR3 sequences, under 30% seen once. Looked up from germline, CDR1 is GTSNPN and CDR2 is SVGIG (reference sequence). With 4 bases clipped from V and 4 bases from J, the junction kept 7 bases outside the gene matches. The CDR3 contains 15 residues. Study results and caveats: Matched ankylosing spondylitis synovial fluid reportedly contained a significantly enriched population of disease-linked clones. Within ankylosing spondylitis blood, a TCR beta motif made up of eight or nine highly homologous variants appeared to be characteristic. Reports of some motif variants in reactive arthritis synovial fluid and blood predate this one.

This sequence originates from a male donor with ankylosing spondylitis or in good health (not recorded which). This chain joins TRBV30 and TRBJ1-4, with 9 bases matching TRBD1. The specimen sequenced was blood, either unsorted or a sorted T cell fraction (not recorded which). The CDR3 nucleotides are TGTGCCTGGACCCGCTCGACAGGGGGTAATGAAAAACTGTTTTTT. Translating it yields CAWTRSTGGNEKLFF. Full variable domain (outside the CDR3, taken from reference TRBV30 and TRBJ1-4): SQTIHQWPATLVQPVGSPLSLECTVEGTSNPNLYWYRQAAGRGLQLLFYSVGIGQISSEVPQNLSASRPQDRQFILSSKKLLLSDSGFYLCAWTRSTGGNEKLFFGSGTQLSVL.